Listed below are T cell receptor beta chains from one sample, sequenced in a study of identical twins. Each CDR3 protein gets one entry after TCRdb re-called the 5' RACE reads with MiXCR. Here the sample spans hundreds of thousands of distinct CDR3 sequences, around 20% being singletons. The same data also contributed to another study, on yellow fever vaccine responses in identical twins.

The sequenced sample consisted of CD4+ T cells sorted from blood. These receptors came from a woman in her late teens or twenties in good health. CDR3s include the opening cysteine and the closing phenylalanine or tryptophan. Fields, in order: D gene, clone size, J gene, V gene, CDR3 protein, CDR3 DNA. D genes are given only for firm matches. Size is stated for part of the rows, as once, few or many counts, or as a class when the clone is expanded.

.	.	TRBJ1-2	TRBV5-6	CASSLARSYGYTF	TGTGCCAGCAGCTTGGCCCGCAGTTATGGCTACACCTTC
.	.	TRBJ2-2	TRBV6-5	CASSYSVRGTNTGELFF	TGTGCCAGCAGTTATTCAGTTCGAGGGACGAACACCGGGGAGCTGTTTTTT
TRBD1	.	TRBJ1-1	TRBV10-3	CAISARQGKTEAFF	TGTGCCATCAGCGCCCGACAGGGGAAAACTGAAGCTTTCTTT
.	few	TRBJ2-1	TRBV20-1	CSASGPQRSHEQFF	TGCAGTGCTTCCGGACCCCAGAGATCCCATGAGCAGTTCTTC
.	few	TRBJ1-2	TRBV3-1	CASSQTQTPVYGYTF	TGTGCCAGCAGCCAAACACAGACGCCAGTCTATGGCTACACCTTC
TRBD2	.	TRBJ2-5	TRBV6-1	CASSPGRTRETQYF	TGTGCCAGCAGTCCAGGACGGACTAGAGAGACCCAGTACTTC
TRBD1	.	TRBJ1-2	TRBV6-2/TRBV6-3	CASRDLVDRGGYTF	TGTGCCAGCAGGGATCTCGTGGACAGGGGTGGCTACACCTTC
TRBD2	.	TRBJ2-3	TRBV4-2	CASSQRVTGTSPDTQYF	TGTGCCAGCAGCCAGCGCGTCACCGGGACTAGCCCAGATACGCAGTATTTT
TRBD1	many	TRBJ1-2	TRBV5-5	CASRTAGQGVRYTF	TGTGCCAGCAGGACGGCCGGACAGGGGGTGCGGTACACCTTC
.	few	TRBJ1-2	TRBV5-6	CASSPTGQTRHYTF	TGTGCCAGCAGCCCGACCGGACAGACCAGGCACTACACCTTC
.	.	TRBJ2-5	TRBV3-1	CASRQDRAGPETQYF	TGTGCCAGCAGACAAGATCGGGCCGGTCCCGAGACCCAGTACTTC
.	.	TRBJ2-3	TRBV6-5	CASSYSMGPEGAHMNTQYF	TGTGCCAGCAGTTACTCGATGGGCCCTGAAGGAGCGCACATGAATACGCAGTATTTT
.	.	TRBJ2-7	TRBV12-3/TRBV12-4	CASSFLGAQGEQYF	TGTGCCAGCAGTTTTCTGGGGGCGCAAGGAGAGCAGTACTTC
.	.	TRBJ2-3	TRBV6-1	CASSGPFSTDTQYF	TGTGCCAGCAGTGGACCCTTTAGCACAGATACGCAGTATTTT
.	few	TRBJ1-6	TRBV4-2	CASSPGGVGTGSPLHF	TGTGCCAGCAGCCCCGGTGGGGTAGGGACGGGATCACCCCTCCACTTT
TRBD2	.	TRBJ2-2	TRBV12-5	CASGPATKGLAGGDTGELFF	TGTGCTAGTGGTCCGGCAACTAAGGGACTAGCGGGAGGCGACACCGGGGAGCTGTTTTTT
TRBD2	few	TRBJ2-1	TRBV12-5	CASGLVQLAGGEQFF	TGTGCTAGTGGTTTGGTACAACTAGCGGGAGGTGAGCAGTTCTTC
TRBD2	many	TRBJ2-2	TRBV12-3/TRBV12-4	CASSPSGRVSTGELFF	TGTGCCAGCAGTCCTAGCGGGAGGGTTTCCACCGGGGAGCTGTTTTTT
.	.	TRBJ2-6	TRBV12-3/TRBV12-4	CASSVPGPVSGANVLTF	TGTGCCAGCAGCGTCCCGGGCCCAGTTTCTGGGGCCAACGTCCTGACTTTC
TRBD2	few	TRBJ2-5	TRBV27	CASRTSGNQETQYF	TGTGCCAGCAGGACTAGCGGAAACCAAGAGACCCAGTACTTC
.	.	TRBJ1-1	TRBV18	CASSGQKNTEAFF	TGTGCCAGCTCCGGACAGAAGAACACTGAAGCTTTCTTT
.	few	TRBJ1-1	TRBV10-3	CAISESSPTEAFF	TGTGCCATCAGTGAGTCGAGCCCCACTGAAGCTTTCTTT
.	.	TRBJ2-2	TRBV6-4	CASSAQSRAGELFF	TGTGCCAGCAGTGCCCAAAGTCGGGCCGGGGAGCTGTTTTTT
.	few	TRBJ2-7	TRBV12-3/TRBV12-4	CASSFGPFSYEQYF	TGTGCCAGCAGTTTTGGACCTTTCTCCTACGAGCAGTACTTC
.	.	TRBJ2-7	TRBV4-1	CASSQGRARDPRDEQYF	TGCGCCAGCAGCCAAGGGAGGGCGCGGGACCCCCGGGACGAGCAGTACTTC
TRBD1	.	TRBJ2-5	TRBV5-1	CASSLTGTAIQETQYF	TGCGCCAGCAGCTTAACCGGGACAGCTATTCAAGAGACCCAGTACTTC
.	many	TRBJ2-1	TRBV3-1	CASSQDGGTSQQFF	TGTGCCAGCAGCCAAGACGGAGGGACTTCGCAGCAGTTCTTC
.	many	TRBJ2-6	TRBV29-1	CSVRGSGANVLTF	TGCAGCGTTCGGGGCTCTGGGGCCAACGTCCTGACTTTC
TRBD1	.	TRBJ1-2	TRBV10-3	CAISDGQGAFGYTF	TGTGCCATCAGTGACGGACAGGGGGCTTTTGGCTACACCTTC
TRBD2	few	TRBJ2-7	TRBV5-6	CASSARTAGLAGGIEQYF	TGTGCCAGCAGCGCAAGGACAGCAGGACTAGCGGGAGGGATTGAGCAGTACTTC
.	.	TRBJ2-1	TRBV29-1	CSVLPYPGTHHNEQFF	TGCAGCGTTCTACCCTACCCCGGGACGCATCACAATGAGCAGTTCTTC
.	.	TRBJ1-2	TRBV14	CASSQVNAYYGYTF	TGTGCCAGCAGCCAAGTGAATGCCTACTATGGCTACACCTTC
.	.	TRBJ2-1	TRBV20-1	CSALSGTRNEQFF	TGCAGTGCCCTATCCGGGACGCGGAATGAGCAGTTCTTC
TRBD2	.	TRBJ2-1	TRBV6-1	CASRPTSGNLGYNEQFF	TGTGCCAGCAGACCTACTAGCGGGAATCTGGGCTACAATGAGCAGTTCTTC
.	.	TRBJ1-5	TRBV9	CASRVQGLQPQHF	TGTGCCAGCAGGGTACAGGGATTGCAGCCCCAGCATTTT
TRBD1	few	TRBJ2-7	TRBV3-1	CATGIRDRVHF	TGTGCCACCGGGATCCGGGACAGGGTGCACTTC
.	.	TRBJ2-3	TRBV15	CATNDRGGPDTQYF	TGTGCCACCAACGATCGAGGAGGGCCGGATACGCAGTATTTT
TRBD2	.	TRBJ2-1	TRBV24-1	CATSGSGSGYGEQFF	TGTGCCACCAGTGGAAGCGGGAGTGGGTATGGTGAGCAGTTCTTC
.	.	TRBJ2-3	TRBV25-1	CASSDRTPGTPYKTDTQYF	TGTGCCAGCAGTGACCGTACCCCCGGGACTCCTTACAAAACAGATACGCAGTATTTT
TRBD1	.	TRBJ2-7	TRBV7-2	CASTRGQVAYEQYF	TGTGCCAGCACCCGGGGACAGGTCGCCTACGAGCAGTACTTC
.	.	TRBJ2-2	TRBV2	CASSDGGPDTGELFF	TGTGCCAGCAGTGATGGGGGACCTGACACCGGGGAGCTGTTTTTT